This T cell receptor beta chain originates from a study of T cell responses to AZD1222 COVID-19 vaccine. In the case of this clone: The antigen remains unidentified.

Repertoires were generated with immunoSEQ multiplex PCR, while TCRdb's copy carries only in-frame clones and drops some. The sample lists roughly 100,000 clones, about 86% seen once, with approximately 5% in the top ten. V gave up 2 bases and J gave up 5 bases, with 9 bases separating them. The germline gives CDR1 SGHTA, CDR2 FQGTGA. The CDR3 is 13 residues long. Broader study findings: In the spike-specific TCR repertoire, nearly half reportedly target unmutated variant regions.

The starting material was peripheral blood, obtained on day 0 of AZD1222 vaccination. The chain combines TRBV7-3 with TRBJ1-1, with unresolved D. The sequence was collected from an adult in good health. The CDR3 bases are TGTGCCAGCAGCTTAGGGGAGGCGACTGAAGCTTTCTTT. Its protein is CASSLGEATEAFF.